Below, 28 T cell receptor beta chains from the same sample are listed, as sequenced in a study of regulatory T cells in long-lasting Graves disease. Described time point: newly diagnosed GD, antithyroid drugs for less than 3 months. Isolated PBMC RNA provided the starting material for the TCR library. With iRepertoire HTBI primers and Arm-PCR of CDR3 regions, TCR beta libraries were built. TCRdb processed the multiplex PCR reads anew with MiXCR; each CDR3 protein has one entry. The sample lists 500,000 or so distinct CDR3 sequences, 13% to 15% occurring once. This same sample was also part of a study on T cells in Graves' hyperthyroidism and ophthalmopathy.

The sample was peripheral blood mononuclear cells (PBMCs), taken at new diagnosis, from a patient treated with antithyroid drugs. These receptors all stem from a woman aged 45-65 years with Graves disease.

This sequence joins TRBV2 and TRBJ2-3; D unresolved. Germline V gene sequence: CDR1 SNHLY, CDR2 FYNNEI. The CDR3 extends over 14 amino acids. V was clipped by 1 base and J by 4 bases, with 9 bases between them. CDR3 nucleotides: TGTGCCAGCAGTGAAGGACCCCAGTCAGATACGCAGTATTTT. Its translation is CASSEGPQSDTQYF. Using reference TRBV2 and TRBJ2-3 for the parts outside the CDR3, the full variable domain is EPEVTQTPSHQVTQMGQEVILRCVPISNHLYFYWYRQILGQKVEFLVSFYNNEISEKSEIFDDQFSVERPDGSNFTLKIRSTKLEDSAMYFCASSEGPQSDTQYFGPGTRLTVL.

The chain couples TRBV2 to TRBJ2-3, with TRBD2 matching over 16 bases. The germline V gene has CDR1 SNHLY and CDR2 FYNNEI. This CDR3 region has 23 residues. Trimming at V came to 2 bases and at J to 2 bases, leaving 19 bases not matched to a gene. CDR3: CASSESLRHGTSGRALNTDTQYF. The CDR3 region has the DNA TGTGCCAGCAGTGAATCCCTTCGACACGGGACTAGCGGGAGGGCCCTGAACACAGATACGCAGTATTTT.

The chain carries TRBV19 and TRBJ2-2; no clear D gene. CDR3 length: 14 amino acids. Trimming took off 5 bases at V and 8 bases at J, with 15 bases between the two ends. Germline CDR1 and CDR2: LNHDA and SQIVND (reference sequence). CDR3 sequence: CASSPRLIRGELFF. CDR3 nucleotide sequence: TGTGCCAGTAGTCCCCGACTTATACGGGGGGAGCTGTTTTTT.

This clonotype has ten or more counts. The chain employs TRBV6-1 and TRBJ2-1; TRBD2 matches 8 bases. CDR3 size: 15 residues. The junction had 11 bases not matched to a gene; V was cut back by 5 bases and J by 8 bases. The V gene's germline CDR1 is MNHNS and CDR2 SASEGT. The CDR3 reads CASSIAGTSWDEQFF. The DNA of the CDR3 is TGTGCCAGCAGTATAGCGGGAACGAGTTGGGATGAGCAGTTCTTC.

This clonotype occurred many times. The chain has TRBV11-2 and TRBJ1-2; D not resolved. CDR3 length equals 12 residues. Germline values: CDR1 SGHAT, CDR2 FQNNGV. V shed 6 bases and J shed 4 bases, with 9 bases lying between them. The CDR3 DNA reads as TGTGCCAGCAGACACGTCACCTATGGCTACACCTTC. Amino acid sequence: CASRHVTYGYTF.

This clonotype was observed a handful of times. The V and J genes are TRBV3-1 and TRBJ2-1; TRBD2 matches at 7 bases. V lost 1 base, J lost 11 bases, and 11 bases stayed unmatched. CDR3 size: 15 residues. Germline assignment: CDR1 LGHDT and CDR2 YNNKEL (reference sequence). CDR3 DNA sequence: TGTGCCAGCAGCCAAGTGGGGGGAGGGAACTCGAAGCAGTTCTTC. Translating gives CASSQVGGGNSKQFF.

This clonotype was counted ten times or more. The CDR3 DNA reads as TGTGCCAGCAGCTTAGCGGGACCCTTCTCTGGAAACACCATATATTTT. Amino acids: CASSLAGPFSGNTIYF. The gene calls are TRBV11-2 and TRBJ1-3, with D perhaps matching TRBD1 (5 bases). V was pared by 1 base and J by 0 bases, with 10 bases between. Germline V gene sequence: CDR1 SGHAT, CDR2 FQNNGV. The CDR3 is made up of 16 amino acids.

On this clonotype: This could be a read error, since a much larger clone is one nucleotide away. The V and J genes are TRBV12-3 or TRBV12-4 and TRBJ2-7; no reliable D call. The CDR3 is 11 residues long. V was cut by 5 bases and J by 9 bases, with 11 bases left in between. The CDR3 region is CASSHLGPQYF. Here the CDR3 DNA reads TGTGCCAGCAGTCACCTTGGTCCGCAGTACTTC.

The chain joins TRBV28 to TRBJ2-4, with 7 positions matching TRBD1. This CDR3 is built from 17 residues. The ends lost 3 bases at V and 0 bases at J; junction bases unmatched: 8. Germline-derived CDR1 and CDR2 are MDHEN and SYDVKM. CDR3 loop: CASSFGTGALAKNIQYF. In nucleotides, the CDR3 is TGTGCCAGCAGTTTTGGAACAGGGGCGCTAGCCAAAAACATTCAGTACTTC.

This clonotype was seen a few times. This chain uses TRBV19 with TRBJ2-7; D might be TRBD1 (5 bases). In germline, CDR1 is LNHDA, CDR2 SQIVND (reference sequence). This CDR3 is 13 amino acids long. V was shortened by 4 bases and J by 6 bases, with 13 bases between the two germline ends. This CDR3 is CASSSRVQVEQYF. The DNA for the CDR3 is TGTGCCAGTAGTAGCCGGGTACAGGTCGAGCAGTACTTC.

Ten or more counts support this clonotype. The chain joins TRBV27 to TRBJ1-5, with 7 bases identical to TRBD1. V trimming: 2 bases; J trimming: 4 bases; junction bases outside the gene matches: 5. There are 15 residues in the CDR3. Germline V gene lookup returns CDR1 MNHEY and CDR2 SMNVEV (reference sequence). CDR3 residues: CASSLAGTANQPQHF. The CDR3 DNA is TGTGCCAGCAGTTTAGCGGGGACAGCTAATCAGCCCCAGCATTTT.

This clonotype was recorded many times. The chain has TRBV20-1 and TRBJ2-3; no clear D. The V and J ends lost 3 bases and 1 base respectively, with 8 bases between them. This CDR3 spans 13 amino acids. In germline, CDR1 is DFQATT, CDR2 SNEGSKA (reference sequence). The CDR3 protein is CSASTDGTDTQYF. In nucleotides, the CDR3 is TGCAGTGCTAGTACAGACGGCACAGATACGCAGTATTTT.

This clonotype was detected ten times or more. This chain connects TRBV2 to TRBJ1-2; D remains ambiguous. CDR1 and CDR2 (germline): SNHLY, FYNNEI. The V and J ends lost 6 bases and 4 bases respectively, with 9 bases between them. The CDR3 is made up of 12 amino acids. The CDR3 DNA follows: TGTGCCAGCAGCACAGAGGCCTATGGCTACACCTTC. The encoded protein is CASSTEAYGYTF.

This clonotype was detected ten times or more. V and J are TRBV6-1 and TRBJ1-1; D gene uncertain. Germline values: CDR1 MNHNS, CDR2 SASEGT. The CDR3 length is 17 residues. V was shortened by 6 bases and J by 1 base, with 21 bases between the two germline ends. This CDR3 reads CASRNLILGLANTEAFF. For the CDR3, the DNA is TGTGCCAGCAGAAACTTGATTTTAGGGTTGGCGAACACTGAAGCTTTCTTT.

The sample holds a few counts of this clonotype. The chain's CDR3 is CSARFLGSHEKLFF. The DNA of the CDR3 is TGCAGTGCCCGTTTTTTGGGTTCACATGAAAAACTGTTTTTT. The chain links TRBV20-1 to TRBJ1-4; D is unresolved. CDR1 DFQATT and CDR2 SNEGSKA come from the germline V gene (reference sequence). The CDR3 has 14 amino acids. V was cut by 6 bases and J by 6 bases, with 17 bases left in between.

This clonotype has a count of ten or more. The V and J genes are TRBV2 and TRBJ1-2; D might be TRBD1 (6 bases). Germline V gene data show CDR1 as SNHLY and CDR2 as FYNNEI. The CDR3 covers 14 residues. Trimming took 6 bases from V and 0 from J, leaving 11 bases between them. As DNA, the CDR3 is TGTGCCAGCAGGGGGGGGCGAACTAACTATGGCTACACCTTC. As protein: CASRGGRTNYGYTF.

This chain links TRBV20-1 with TRBJ2-7; 7 bases line up with TRBD2. J was trimmed by 3 bases and V by 2 bases; bases with no gene match: 16. The CDR3 covers 17 residues. Germline V gene sequence: CDR1 DFQATT, CDR2 SNEGSKA (reference sequence). The CDR3 DNA reads TGCAGTGCTAGACCGTCTAGCGGCCGCATCGTGGACTACGAGCAGTACTTC. This translates into CSARPSSGRIVDYEQYF.

Concerning this clonotype itself: A far larger clone is a single base away, which makes a read error likely. The chain combines TRBV28 with TRBJ2-7; 7 bases match TRBD2. This CDR3 spans 14 amino acids. Germline V gene sequence: CDR1 MDHEN, CDR2 SYDVKM. CDR3 protein: CASSWAGVYNEQLF. CDR3 sequence (DNA): TGTGCCAGCAGTTGGGCGGGAGTCTACAATGAGCAGCTCTTC.

This chain joins TRBV13 and TRBJ2-4; 7 bases line up with TRBD1. J gave up 7 bases and V 5 bases, and 8 bases lay outside the gene matches. CDR3 length: 14 residues. Per the germline V gene, CDR1 is PRHDT and CDR2 is FYEKMQ (reference sequence). CDR3 region: CASSTGQANNIQYF. The CDR3, as DNA: TGTGCCAGCAGCACTGGACAGGCAAACAACATTCAGTACTTC.

This chain connects TRBV10-2 to TRBJ2-7; D may match TRBD1 or TRBD2 (5 bases each). V lost 6 bases and J lost 2, with 14 bases in between. The CDR3 has 14 residues. Germline V CDR1 and CDR2: WSHSY, SAAADI. The CDR3 reads CASRRGTKTYEQYF. The CDR3 bases are TGCGCCAGCAGGAGAGGGACGAAAACCTACGAGCAGTACTTC.

This clonotype came up a few times. This sequence joins TRBV20-1 and TRBJ1-5, with 11 positions matching TRBD1. Germline V gene sequence: CDR1 DFQATT, CDR2 SNEGSKA (reference sequence). J was trimmed by 6 bases and V by 6 bases; bases with no gene match: 10. The CDR3 is made up of 15 amino acids. CDR3 protein: CSAKSIGTGGQPQHF. Written as DNA, the CDR3 is TGCAGTGCCAAATCAATCGGGACAGGGGGTCAGCCCCAGCATTTT.

The chain links TRBV6-1 to TRBJ2-2; tentatively, D is TRBD1 (6 bases). Germline V lookup: CDR1 MNHNS, CDR2 SASEGT. V gave up 6 bases and J gave up 0 bases, with 14 bases separating them. This CDR3 spans 16 amino acids. The CDR3 DNA reads as TGTGCCAGCAGACTTTCCACAGGGTCGAACACCGGGGAGCTGTTTTTT. This sequence encodes CASRLSTGSNTGELFF.

This clonotype came up a few times. This rearrangement joins TRBV2 to TRBJ2-2; 7 nucleotides agree with TRBD1. Losses at the gene ends were 7 bases for V and 7 bases for J; bases not matched to a gene: 15. Germline CDR1 SNHLY, CDR2 FYNNEI. This CDR3 comprises 16 residues. The CDR3 is CASTLRGLSGIGELFF. CDR3 nucleotide sequence: TGTGCCAGCACCCTAAGGGGGCTCTCGGGGATCGGGGAGCTGTTTTTT.

The CDR3 nucleotides are TGTGCCAGCTCACCATTTGAGGTCAATAATGAAAAACTGTTTTTT. Its translation is CASSPFEVNNEKLFF. This rearrangement joins TRBV18 to TRBJ1-4, with D unclear. From germline, CDR1 is KGHSH and CDR2 LQKENI. The V gene lost 2 bases and the J gene lost 4 bases, with 11 bases spanning the gap. This CDR3 is 15 amino acids long.

This clonotype came up many times. The chain couples TRBV28 to TRBJ2-1; 9 bases line up with TRBD2. The CDR3 consists of 17 residues. J was trimmed by 6 bases and V by 3 bases; bases with no gene match: 12. Germline V gene data show CDR1 as MDHEN and CDR2 as SYDVKM. The CDR3 bases are TGTGCCAGCAGTTTCGGGTTTAGCGGGAGCTCGAGCAATGAGCAGTTCTTC. Translating it yields CASSFGFSGSSSNEQFF.

This clonotype was counted many times. The chain carries TRBV29-1 and TRBJ2-2; 7 bases are shared with TRBD2. Losses at the gene ends were 6 bases for V and 11 bases for J; bases not matched to a gene: 27. In germline, CDR1 is SQVTM, CDR2 ANQGSEA. The CDR3 totals 18 residues. As DNA, the CDR3 is TGCAGCGTCGCTGCAACTCCCATACTACACCGGGAGGTCGTAGAGCTGTTTTTT. Amino acid sequence: CSVAATPILHREVVELFF.

This clonotype turned up a few times. J is TRBJ2-7 and V is TRBV14; a weak D match, TRBD1 (5 bases). CDR1 is SGHDN and CDR2 is FVKESK in the germline V gene. V was shortened by 0 bases and J by 0 bases, with 9 bases between the two germline ends. The CDR3 contains 15 residues. The CDR3 DNA sequence: TGTGCCAGCAGCCAAGATCGACAGAGCTCCTACGAGCAGTACTTC. This sequence encodes CASSQDRQSSYEQYF.

This clonotype was counted at least ten times. The J gene is TRBJ2-7, the V gene TRBV5-1; D not resolved. CDR1 and CDR2 from the germline V gene are SGHRS and YFSETQ. The CDR3 extends over 14 amino acids. V lost 0 bases and J 5 bases, leaving 12 bases between the germline ends. The CDR3 sequence is CASSLESSRDEQYF. CDR3 sequence (DNA): TGCGCCAGCAGCTTGGAGAGTAGTCGGGACGAGCAGTACTTC.